Each of the 4 T cell receptor beta chains below was sequenced from the same sample in a study of OX40 agonist ivuxolimab in advanced cancers. The assay was immunoSEQ multiplex PCR, and TCRdb's table has in-frame clones only and misses some. The sample includes roughly 100,000 clones, approximately 93% of them seen just once. The sequences come from CD4+ or CD8+ T cells sorted from blood, collected in a trial of the OX40 agonist ivuxolimab. The origin of the receptors is an adult with an advanced solid tumor such as melanoma, head and neck, liver or kidney cancer.

J is TRBJ1-2 and V is TRBV30; tentative D call: TRBD1 (5 bases). There are 12 residues in the CDR3. CDR1 and CDR2 (germline): GTSNPN, SVGIG (reference sequence). V was pared by 3 bases and J by 6 bases, with 11 bases between. The CDR3 loop is CAWSPGGNGYTF. The CDR3 DNA reads as TGTGCCTGGAGCCCGGGGGGGAATGGCTACACCTTC.

V is TRBV7-3 and J is TRBJ2-1, with D tentatively TRBD2 (5 bases). Germline lookup yields CDR1 SGHTA and CDR2 FQGTGA. With 2 bases removed from V and 3 bases from J, the gap between germline ends came to 11 bases. The length of the CDR3 is 15 residues. CDR3 nucleotide sequence: TGTGCCAGCAGCTTATCAGGACTCGACTACAATGAGCAGTTCTTC. Protein product: CASSLSGLDYNEQFF.

This rearrangement joins TRBV2 to TRBJ2-4; tentatively, D is TRBD2 (6 bases). The CDR3 sequence is 13 residues long. Germline assignment: CDR1 SNHLY and CDR2 FYNNEI. Trimming left V 5 bases short and J 7 bases short, with 12 bases between. The CDR3 reads CASSRLVVNIQYF. CDR3 DNA sequence: TGTGCCAGCAGTAGACTAGTTGTCAACATTCAGTACTTC.

V usage is TRBV5-1 and J usage is TRBJ2-1; D is possibly TRBD1 or TRBD2 (5 bases each). The germline V gene encodes CDR1 SGHRS and CDR2 YFSETQ. The CDR3 consists of 15 residues. Trimming took off 4 bases at V and 0 bases at J, with 11 bases between the two ends. The chain's CDR3 is CASSRGVSSYNEQFF. The CDR3 DNA follows: TGCGCCAGCAGCCGAGGGGTATCCTCCTACAATGAGCAGTTCTTC.